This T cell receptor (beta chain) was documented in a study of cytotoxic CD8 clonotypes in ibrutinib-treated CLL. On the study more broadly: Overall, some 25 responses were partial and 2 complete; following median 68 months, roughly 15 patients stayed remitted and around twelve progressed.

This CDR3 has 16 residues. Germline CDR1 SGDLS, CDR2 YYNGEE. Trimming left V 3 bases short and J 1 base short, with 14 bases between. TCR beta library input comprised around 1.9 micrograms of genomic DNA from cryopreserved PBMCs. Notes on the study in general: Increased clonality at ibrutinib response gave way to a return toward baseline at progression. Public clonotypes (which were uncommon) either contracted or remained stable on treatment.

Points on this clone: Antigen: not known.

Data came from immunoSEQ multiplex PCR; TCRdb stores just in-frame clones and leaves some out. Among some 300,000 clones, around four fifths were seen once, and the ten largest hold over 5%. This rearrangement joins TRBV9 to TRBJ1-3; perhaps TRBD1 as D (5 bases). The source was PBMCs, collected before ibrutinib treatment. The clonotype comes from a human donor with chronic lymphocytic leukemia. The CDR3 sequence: CASSGPGRTSGNTIYF. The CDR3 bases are TGTGCCAGCAGCGGACCGGGACGGACGTCTGGAAACACCATATATTTT.